The source of this T cell receptor beta chain is a study of CD8+CD57+ T cells in acquired aplastic anemia. Turning to the study itself: DNA per sorted CD4+ or CD8+ sample ranged about 0.18 to 30 ug, averaging approximately 3.3 ug. Regarding the study as a whole: Patients and controls shared 25 to 35 CD8+ CDR3 sequences, highly expressed in patients. Controls did not differ significantly from patients in CD8+ Simpson's diversity.

TCR beta VDJ combinations and CDR3 sequences were profiled from genomic DNA. TCRdb re-derived calls from the reads in MiXCR, one entry per CDR3 protein. Of around 250,000 distinct CDR3 sequences detected, 45% to 65% appear once; the ten largest clones hold approximately 8.2%. A word on this clonotype: Its antigen remains unknown.

The sequence came from a human donor with severe aplastic anemia or a healthy control (not recorded which). Material for sequencing was sorted CD4+, CD8+, or CD8+CD57+ T cells (not recorded which) from PBMCs.

The CDR3 DNA is TGTGCCAGCAGTGGGCAGGGACTAGCTTTTGAGACCCAGTACTTC. Residues: CASSGQGLAFETQYF. The genes are TRBV2 and TRBJ2-5; 9 nucleotides line up with TRBD2. Germline V gene sequence: CDR1 SNHLY, CDR2 FYNNEI. This CDR3 region has 15 residues. The V and J ends lost 4 bases and 5 bases, in that order; junction bases with no gene match: 8.